The next 18 T cell receptor beta chains were all read from a single sample in a study of blood T cell repertoires in COVID-19. Repertoires were generated with immunoSEQ multiplex PCR, while TCRdb's copy carries only in-frame clones and drops some. There are some 110,000 clones in the sample; approximately 89% occur only once, and 4% to 5% lies in the top ten. The sample consisted of peripheral blood. These receptors were collected from a man aged 35 to 55 with acute or convalescent COVID-19.

V usage is TRBV7-6 and J usage is TRBJ2-5; 15 bases are a match to TRBD2. CDR3 length: 15 amino acids. The germline gives CDR1 SGHVS, CDR2 FNYEAQ. V gave up 8 bases and J gave up 4 bases; unmatched junction bases: 5. CDR3 protein: CASGLAGGPGETQYF. CDR3 in DNA: TGTGCCAGCGGACTAGCGGGGGGGCCGGGAGAGACCCAGTACTTC. Full variable domain (missing parts from reference TRBV7-6 and TRBJ2-5): GAGVSQSPRYKVTKRGQDVALRCDPISGHVSLYWYRQALGQGPEFLTYFNYEAQQDKSGLPNDRFSAERPEGSISTLTIQRTEQRDSAMYRCASGLAGGPGETQYFGPGTRLLVL.

The V call is TRBV7-9, the J call TRBJ1-2; TRBD1 might be the D (5 bases). This CDR3 has 14 amino acids. The V gene lost 0 bases and the J gene lost 8 bases, with 13 bases spanning the gap. Germline V gene sequence: CDR1 SEHNR, CDR2 FQNEAQ (reference sequence). The CDR3 coding sequence is TGTGCCAGCAGCTTAGCACAGGTAGTCAACGGCTACACCTTC. It translates to CASSLAQVVNGYTF.

The V gene is TRBV29-1, the J gene TRBJ1-1; 7 bases line up with TRBD1. This CDR3 spans 14 amino acids. Germline V lookup: CDR1 SQVTM, CDR2 ANQGSEA. V shed 1 base and J 1 base; nucleotides not matched to a gene: 3. This CDR3 reads CSVEADRRNTEAFF. The CDR3 DNA sequence: TGCAGCGTTGAAGCGGACAGGCGGAACACTGAAGCTTTCTTT. The full variable domain, completed using reference TRBV29-1 and TRBJ1-1, is SAVISQKPSRDICQRGTSLTIQCQVDSQVTMMFWYRQQPGQSLTLIATANQGSEATYESGFVIDKFPISRPNLTFSTLTVSNMSPEDSSIYLCSVEADRRNTEAFFGQGTRLTVV.

The gene calls are TRBV5-1 and TRBJ1-1; D gene unclear. This CDR3 is 15 amino acids long. Germline V CDR1 and CDR2: SGHRS, YFSETQ. V lost 1 base and J 1 base, leaving 11 bases between the germline ends. The CDR3 protein is CASSLPRAENTEAFF. The CDR3 DNA reads as TGCGCCAGCAGCTTGCCCCGCGCCGAGAACACTGAAGCTTTCTTT.

The chain uses TRBV30 and TRBJ2-1; 12 bases fit TRBD2. Germline V gene sequence: CDR1 GTSNPN, CDR2 SVGIG (reference sequence). V shed 8 bases and J 7 bases; nucleotides not matched to a gene: 9. CDR3 length: 14 residues. CDR3: CALRGGTSGNEQFF. The CDR3 DNA is TGTGCCCTCAGGGGGGGGACTAGCGGGAATGAGCAGTTCTTC.

The chain joins TRBV10-3 to TRBJ2-7; 9 nucleotides match TRBD1. The CDR3 spans 13 residues. V dropped 10 bases and J dropped 5; count of bases not matched to a gene: 9. Germline assignment: CDR1 ENHRY and CDR2 SYGVKD. CDR3 in DNA: TGTGCCACCAGGGACAGGGTTGCCCACGAGCAGTACTTC. Translation: CATRDRVAHEQYF.

The J gene is TRBJ2-5, the V gene TRBV5-4; 7 bases fit TRBD1. The length of the CDR3 is 15 residues. V was clipped by 4 bases and J by 0 bases; unmatched bases: 6. Germline V gene data show CDR1 as SGHNT and CDR2 as YYREEE (reference sequence). CDR3 nucleotides: TGTGCCAGCAGCCCTTCGGGACAGTACCAAGAGACCCAGTACTTC. Translating gives CASSPSGQYQETQYF.

This rearrangement joins TRBV10-3 to TRBJ1-5; TRBD1 is a possible D gene (5 bases). The germline V gene encodes CDR1 ENHRY and CDR2 SYGVKD. Trimming shortened V by 6 bases and J by 5 bases, and 11 bases separated the two germline ends. The CDR3 has 13 residues. CDR3 sequence reads: CAISGPGDQPQHF. The CDR3 region has the DNA TGTGCCATCAGCGGACCGGGGGATCAGCCCCAGCATTTT.

V gene TRBV7-2 combines with J gene TRBJ1-5, with no clear D. Germline V CDR1 and CDR2: SGHTA, FQGNSA. The CDR3 spans 18 residues. V lost 5 bases, J lost 1 base, and 21 bases lay in between. CDR3 residues: CASSPRVGNPDSNQPQHF. The CDR3 region has the DNA TGTGCCAGCAGCCCACGAGTCGGGAACCCGGACAGCAATCAGCCCCAGCATTTT.

The chain uses TRBV5-6 and TRBJ2-1; 10 bases map to TRBD1. CDR1 and CDR2 (germline): SGHDT, YYEEEE. Germline trimming cut 2 bases from V and 7 bases from J; bases unmatched to any gene: 6. This CDR3 has 15 residues. CDR3 DNA sequence: TGTGCCAGCAGCTTTACCGGGACAGGGGATAATGAGCAGTTCTTC. The encoded protein is CASSFTGTGDNEQFF.

This chain joins TRBV2 and TRBJ1-4; the match to TRBD1 covers 7 bases. There are 13 residues in the CDR3. The germline CDR1 and CDR2 sequences are SNHLY and FYNNEI. V gave up 6 bases and J gave up 7 bases; unmatched junction bases: 5. In DNA form, the CDR3 reads TGTGCCAGCAGCTGGGACAGTTCTGAAAAACTGTTTTTT. It specifies CASSWDSSEKLFF.

The rearrangement uses TRBV5-1 and TRBJ1-2, with D tentatively TRBD1 (5 bases). Germline CDR1 is SGHRS and CDR2 is YFSETQ. Trimming removed 4 bases at V and 8 bases at J, with 12 bases between. This CDR3 has 12 amino acids. This CDR3 is CASSRDWGGYTF. The CDR3 bases are TGCGCCAGCAGCCGTGACTGGGGCGGCTACACCTTC. Variable domain in full (rest from reference TRBV5-1 and TRBJ1-2): KAGVTQTPRYLIKTRGQQVTLSCSPISGHRSVSWYQQTPGQGLQFLFEYFSETQRNKGNFPGRFSGRQFSNSRSEMNVSTLELGDSALYLCASSRDWGGYTFGSGTRLTVV.

The chain combines TRBV6-2 or TRBV6-3 with TRBJ2-2; 8 bases map to TRBD1. This CDR3 region has 17 residues. Germline V gene data show CDR1 as MNHEY and CDR2 as SVGEGT. Germline trimming cut 4 bases from V and 2 bases from J; bases unmatched to any gene: 9. The CDR3 DNA reads TGTGCCAGCAGTTCCCTCCGGACAGGGAAAAACACCGGGGAGCTGTTTTTT. Translated: CASSSLRTGKNTGELFF.

This chain joins TRBV6-6 and TRBJ1-5, with unresolved D. CDR1 is MNHNY and CDR2 is SVGAGI in the germline V gene (reference sequence). Trimming stripped 5 bases from V and 1 base from J, with 15 bases between. The CDR3 has 16 residues. The CDR3 DNA reads as TGTGCCAGCAGTCCCCCTGGAGGGAGAAGCAATCAGCCCCAGCATTTT. Residues: CASSPPGGRSNQPQHF.

The rearrangement uses TRBV3-1 (or the pseudogene TRBV3-2) and TRBJ2-1, with a possible D match to TRBD2 (7 bases). The CDR3 runs 16 residues. Germline V gene data show CDR1 as LGHDT and CDR2 as YNNKEL (reference sequence). The V end was cut by 4 bases, the J end by 3 bases, with 16 bases between. Here the CDR3 DNA reads TGTGCCAGCAGCCGAGGGGCGGGGGCTAACTACAATGAGCAGTTCTTC. Translating gives CASSRGAGANYNEQFF.

V is TRBV5-1 and J is TRBJ2-3; 9 bases agree with TRBD1. Germline values: CDR1 SGHRS, CDR2 YFSETQ. V lost 0 bases, J lost 4 bases, and 3 bases stayed unmatched. The CDR3 length is 15 residues. CDR3 DNA: TGCGCCAGCAGCTTGGGGGACAGGGTGCCAGATACGCAGTATTTT. The encoded protein is CASSLGDRVPDTQYF.

This chain uses TRBV5-8 with TRBJ1-2; a possible D gene is TRBD1 (5 bases). V shed 2 bases and J shed 4 bases, with 15 bases lying between them. Germline V gives CDR1 SGHTS, CDR2 YDEGEE. This CDR3 region has 15 residues. CDR3: CASSFYGAQGYGYTF. Here the CDR3 DNA reads TGTGCCAGCAGCTTCTATGGGGCGCAGGGCTATGGCTACACCTTC.

This clone was seen once. The gene calls are TRBV5-4 and TRBJ2-6; 10 bases map to TRBD2. CDR1 and CDR2 from the germline V gene are SGHNT and YYREEE (reference sequence). The CDR3 length is 17 residues. Trimming took 4 bases from V and 0 from J; bases not matched to a gene: 4. CDR3 coding DNA: TGTGCCAGCAGCCTGACTAGCGGGTACTCTGGGGCCAACGTCCTGACTTTC. Its protein product is CASSLTSGYSGANVLTF.